The sequence of this TCR beta chain was determined in a study of T cell changes during pregnancy in multiple sclerosis. V lost 6 bases to trimming and J lost 3 bases; unmatched junction nucleotides: 10. CDR3 size: 16 residues. Germline CDR1 reads MDHEN; CDR2 reads SYDVKM. Using immunoSEQ multiplex PCR, the repertoire was profiled, and TCRdb retains in-frame clones only, with some absent. The sample contains approximately 88,000 clones, almost 95% of which appear only once. The J gene is TRBJ2-1, the V gene TRBV28; 8 bases are a match to TRBD1. The sequence came from a female donor with multiple sclerosis, enrolled in a pregnancy study. Here the sequenced sample was peripheral blood, taken in the third trimester of pregnancy. In DNA form, the CDR3 reads TGTGCCAGCAGACCACTGACAGGGGTTAACTACAATGAGCAGTTCTTC. It translates to CASRPLTGVNYNEQFF.